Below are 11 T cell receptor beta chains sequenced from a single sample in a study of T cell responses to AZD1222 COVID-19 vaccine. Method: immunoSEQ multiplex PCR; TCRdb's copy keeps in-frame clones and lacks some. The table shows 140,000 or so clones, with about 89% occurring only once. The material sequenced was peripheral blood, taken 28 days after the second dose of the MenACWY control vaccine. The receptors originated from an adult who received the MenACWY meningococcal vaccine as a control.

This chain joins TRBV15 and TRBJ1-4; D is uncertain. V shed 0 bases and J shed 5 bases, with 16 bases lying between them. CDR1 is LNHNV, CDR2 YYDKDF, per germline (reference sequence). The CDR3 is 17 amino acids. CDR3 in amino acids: CATSRDHRGPPNEKLFF. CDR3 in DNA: TGTGCCACCAGCAGAGATCATAGAGGGCCCCCCAATGAAAAACTGTTTTTT.

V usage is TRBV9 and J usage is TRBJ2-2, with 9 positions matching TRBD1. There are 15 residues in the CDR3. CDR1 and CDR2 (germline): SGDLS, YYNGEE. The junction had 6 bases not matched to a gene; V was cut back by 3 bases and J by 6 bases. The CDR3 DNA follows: TGTGCCAGCAGCGCTACAGGGGGCGCAGCCGGGGAGCTGTTTTTT. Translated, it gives CASSATGGAAGELFF. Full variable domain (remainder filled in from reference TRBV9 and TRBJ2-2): DSGVTQTPKHLITATGQRVTLRCSPRSGDLSVYWYQQSLDQGLQFLIQYYNGEERAKGNILERFSAQQFPDLHSELNLSSLELGDSALYFCASSATGGAAGELFFGEGSRLTVL.

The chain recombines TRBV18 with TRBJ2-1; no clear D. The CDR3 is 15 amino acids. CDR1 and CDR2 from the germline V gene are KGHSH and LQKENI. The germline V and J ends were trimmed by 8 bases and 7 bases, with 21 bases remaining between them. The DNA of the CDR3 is TGTGCCAGCCGCTTGGGTGTCGGCCGTGGGAATGAGCAGTTCTTC. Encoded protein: CASRLGVGRGNEQFF.

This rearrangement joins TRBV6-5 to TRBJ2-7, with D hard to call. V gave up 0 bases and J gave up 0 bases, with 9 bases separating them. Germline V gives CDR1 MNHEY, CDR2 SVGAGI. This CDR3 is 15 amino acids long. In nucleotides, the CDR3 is TGTGCCAGCAGTTACTCGGTACCCCCCTCCTACGAGCAGTACTTC. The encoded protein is CASSYSVPPSYEQYF.

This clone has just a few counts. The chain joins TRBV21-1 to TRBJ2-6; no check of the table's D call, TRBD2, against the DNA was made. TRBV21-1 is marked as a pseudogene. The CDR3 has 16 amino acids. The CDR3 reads CASSKEGRAGANVLTF. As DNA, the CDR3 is TGTGCCAGCAGCAAGGAGGGGAGGGCCGGGGCCAACGTCCTGACTTTC.

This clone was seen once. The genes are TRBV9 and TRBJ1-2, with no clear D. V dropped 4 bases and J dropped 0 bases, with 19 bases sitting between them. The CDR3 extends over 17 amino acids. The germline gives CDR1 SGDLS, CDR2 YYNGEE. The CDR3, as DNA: TGTGCCAGCAGCAGGGATTATCGATTTTTGACTAACTATGGCTACACCTTC. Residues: CASSRDYRFLTNYGYTF.

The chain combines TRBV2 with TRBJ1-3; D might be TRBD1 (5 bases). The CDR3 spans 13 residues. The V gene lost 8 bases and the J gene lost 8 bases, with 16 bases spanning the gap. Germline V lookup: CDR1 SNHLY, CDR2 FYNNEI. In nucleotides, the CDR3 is TGTGCCAGCTCACCAGGGTTGGGCTACACCATATATTTT. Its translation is CASSPGLGYTIYF.

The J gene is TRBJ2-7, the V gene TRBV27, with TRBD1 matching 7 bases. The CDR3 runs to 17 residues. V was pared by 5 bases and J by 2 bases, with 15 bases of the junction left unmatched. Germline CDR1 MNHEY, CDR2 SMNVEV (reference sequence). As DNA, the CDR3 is TGTGCCAGCAGTCTCCTAGCCCCGACGGGACAGCCCTACGAGCAGTACTTC. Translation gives CASSLLAPTGQPYEQYF.

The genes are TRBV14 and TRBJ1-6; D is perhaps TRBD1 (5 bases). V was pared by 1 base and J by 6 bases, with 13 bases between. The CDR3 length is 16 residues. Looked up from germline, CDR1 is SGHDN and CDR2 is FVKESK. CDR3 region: CASSQVWGDSNSPLHF. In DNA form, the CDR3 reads TGTGCCAGCAGCCAAGTGTGGGGTGACAGTAATTCACCCCTCCACTTT.

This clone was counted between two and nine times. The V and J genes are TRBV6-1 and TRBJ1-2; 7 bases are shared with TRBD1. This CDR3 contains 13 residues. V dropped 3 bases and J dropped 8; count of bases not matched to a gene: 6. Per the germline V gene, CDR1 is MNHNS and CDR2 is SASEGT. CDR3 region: CASSDGQAGGYTF. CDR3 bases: TGTGCCAGCAGTGACGGACAGGCCGGCGGCTACACCTTC.

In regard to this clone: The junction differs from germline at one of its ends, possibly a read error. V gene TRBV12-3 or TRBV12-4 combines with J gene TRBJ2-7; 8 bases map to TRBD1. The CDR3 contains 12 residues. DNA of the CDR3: TGTGCCAGCAGCTTAGGACAGGGCGTAAAGTACTTC. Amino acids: CASSLGQGVKYF.